This TCR beta chain emerged from a study of radiotherapy plus CTLA-4 blockade in lung cancer. Broader study findings: Once radiotherapy plus ipilimumab had been given, TCR clones derived from tumor expanded in blood.

Only one count was recorded for this clone. The antigen is unknown. The junction shows a germline mismatch at one end, possibly a read error. Focal radiation plus CTLA-4 blockade with ipilimumab was administered to patients who had chemo-refractory metastatic non-small-cell lung cancer. The CDR3 extends over 15 amino acids. Germline V gene data show CDR1 as SEHNR and CDR2 as FQNEAQ (reference sequence). Using immunoSEQ multiplex PCR, the repertoire was profiled, and TCRdb retains in-frame clones only, with some absent. The sample includes about 46,000 clones, around 79% of them seen just once. This material consisted of peripheral blood, taken from a patient treated with radiotherapy plus ipilimumab. The sequence was obtained from a human donor with non-small cell lung cancer who had a complete response to radiotherapy plus ipilimumab. The chain couples TRBV7-9 to TRBJ1-4; D may be TRBD1 (5 bases). The DNA of the CDR3 is TGTGCCAGCAGCCTAGCCGGGGGGGTTCGGGAAAAACTGTTTTTT. As protein: CASSLAGGVREKLFF.